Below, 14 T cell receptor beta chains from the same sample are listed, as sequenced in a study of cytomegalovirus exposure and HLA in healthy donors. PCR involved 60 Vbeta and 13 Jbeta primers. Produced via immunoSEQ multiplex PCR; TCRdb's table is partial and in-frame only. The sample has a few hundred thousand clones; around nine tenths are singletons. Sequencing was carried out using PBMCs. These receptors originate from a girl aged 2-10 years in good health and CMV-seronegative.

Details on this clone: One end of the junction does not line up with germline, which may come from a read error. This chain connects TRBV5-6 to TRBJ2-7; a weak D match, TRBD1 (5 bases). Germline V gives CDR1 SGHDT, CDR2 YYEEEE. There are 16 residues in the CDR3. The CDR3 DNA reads TGTGCCAGCAGCTTGAGGGGTGGCCGCAGCTCCTACGGGCAGTACTTC. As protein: CASSLRGGRSSYGQYF. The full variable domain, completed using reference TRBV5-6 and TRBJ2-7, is DAGVTQSPTHLIKTRGQQVTLRCSPKSGHDTVSWYQQALGQGPQFIFQYYEEEERQRGNFPDRFSGHQFPNYSSELNVNALLLGDSALYLCASSLRGGRSSYGQYFGPGTRLTVT.

The CDR3 DNA sequence: TGCAGCGTTTCGGGGACAGGGGCTGAGGAAAAACTGTTTTTT. Amino acids: CSVSGTGAEEKLFF. This rearrangement joins TRBV29-1 to TRBJ1-4; 10 bases fit TRBD1. Trimming took 5 bases from V and 8 from J; bases not matched to a gene: 8. Germline loops: CDR1 SQVTM, CDR2 ANQGSEA. The CDR3 length is 14 residues.

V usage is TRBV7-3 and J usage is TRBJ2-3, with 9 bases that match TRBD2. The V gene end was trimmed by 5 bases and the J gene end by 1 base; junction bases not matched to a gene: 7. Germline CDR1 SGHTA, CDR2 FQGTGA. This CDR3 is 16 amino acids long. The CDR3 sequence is CASSPRASGGTDTQYF. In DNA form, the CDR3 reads TGTGCCAGCAGCCCCCGAGCTAGCGGGGGCACAGATACGCAGTATTTT.

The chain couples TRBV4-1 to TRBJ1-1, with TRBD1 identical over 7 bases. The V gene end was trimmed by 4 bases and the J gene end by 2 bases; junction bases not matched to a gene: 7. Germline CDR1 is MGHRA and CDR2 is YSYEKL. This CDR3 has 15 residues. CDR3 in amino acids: CASSPTGTDNTEAFF. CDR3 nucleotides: TGCGCCAGCAGCCCCACCGGGACAGATAACACTGAAGCTTTCTTT.

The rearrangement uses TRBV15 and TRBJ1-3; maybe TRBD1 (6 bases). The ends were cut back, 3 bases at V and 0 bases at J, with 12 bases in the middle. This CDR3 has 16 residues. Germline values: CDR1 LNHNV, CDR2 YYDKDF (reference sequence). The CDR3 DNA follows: TGTGCCACCAGCAGCGGTATAGGGGGCTCTGGAAACACCATATATTTT. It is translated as CATSSGIGGSGNTIYF.

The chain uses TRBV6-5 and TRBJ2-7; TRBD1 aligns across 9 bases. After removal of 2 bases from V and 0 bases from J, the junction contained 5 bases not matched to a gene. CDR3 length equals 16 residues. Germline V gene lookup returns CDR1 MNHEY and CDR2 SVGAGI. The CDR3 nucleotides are TGTGCCAGCAGTTACCGTAGGACAGGGGACTCCTACGAGCAGTACTTC. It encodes CASSYRRTGDSYEQYF.

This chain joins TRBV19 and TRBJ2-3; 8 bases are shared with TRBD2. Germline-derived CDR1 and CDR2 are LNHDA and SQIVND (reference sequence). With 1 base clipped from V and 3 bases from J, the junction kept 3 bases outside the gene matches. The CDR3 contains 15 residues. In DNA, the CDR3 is TGTGCCAGTAGTATAGCGGGGGGGACTACAGATACGCAGTATTTT. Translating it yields CASSIAGGTTDTQYF.

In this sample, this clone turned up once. CDR3 region: CASSQFISGANVLTF. The CDR3 bases are TGTGCCAGCAGCCAATTTATCTCTGGGGCCAACGTCCTGACTTTC. The J gene is TRBJ2-6, the V gene TRBV14; D not certain. This CDR3 spans 15 amino acids. Germline V gene data show CDR1 as SGHDN and CDR2 as FVKESK. V lost 2 bases to trimming and J lost 0 bases, with 5 bases between them.

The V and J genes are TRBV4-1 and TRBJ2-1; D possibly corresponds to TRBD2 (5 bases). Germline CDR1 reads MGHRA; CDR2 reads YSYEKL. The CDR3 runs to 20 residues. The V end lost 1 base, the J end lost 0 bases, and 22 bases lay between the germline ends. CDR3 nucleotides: TGCGCCAGCAGCCAAGTTGTTCTAGCTGGTACCTATAGCTCCTACAATGAGCAGTTCTTC. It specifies CASSQVVLAGTYSSYNEQFF.

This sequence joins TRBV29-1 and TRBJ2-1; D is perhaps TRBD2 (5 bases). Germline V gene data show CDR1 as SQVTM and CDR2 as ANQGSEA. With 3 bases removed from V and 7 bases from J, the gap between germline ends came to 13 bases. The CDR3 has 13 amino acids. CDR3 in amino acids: CSVESGKWNEQFF. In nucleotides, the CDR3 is TGCAGCGTTGAGTCCGGGAAATGGAATGAGCAGTTCTTC.

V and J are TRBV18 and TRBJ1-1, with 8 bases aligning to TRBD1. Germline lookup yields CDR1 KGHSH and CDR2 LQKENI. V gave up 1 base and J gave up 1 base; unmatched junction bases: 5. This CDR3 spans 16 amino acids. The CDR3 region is CASSPLTGTGNTEAFF. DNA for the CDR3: TGTGCCAGCTCACCACTTACCGGGACAGGGAACACTGAAGCTTTCTTT. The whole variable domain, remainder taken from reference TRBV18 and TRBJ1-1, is NAGVMQNPRHLVRRRGQEARLRCSPMKGHSHVYWYRQLPEEGLKFMVYLQKENIIDESGMPKERFSAEFPKEGPSILRIQQVVRGDSAAYFCASSPLTGTGNTEAFFGQGTRLTVV.

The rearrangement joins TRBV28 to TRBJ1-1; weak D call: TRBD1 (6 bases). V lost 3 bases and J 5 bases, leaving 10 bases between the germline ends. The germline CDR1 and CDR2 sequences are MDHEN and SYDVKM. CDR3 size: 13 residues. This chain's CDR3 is CASSLGARTEAFF. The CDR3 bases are TGTGCCAGCAGTTTGGGGGCTAGGACTGAAGCTTTCTTT.

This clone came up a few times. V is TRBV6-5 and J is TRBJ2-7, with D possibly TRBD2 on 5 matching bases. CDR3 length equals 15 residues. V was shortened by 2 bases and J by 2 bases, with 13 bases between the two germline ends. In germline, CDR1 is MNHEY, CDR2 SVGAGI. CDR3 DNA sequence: TGTGCCAGCAGTTACGCCCCGGGATCGCCCTACGAGCAGTACTTC. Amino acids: CASSYAPGSPYEQYF.

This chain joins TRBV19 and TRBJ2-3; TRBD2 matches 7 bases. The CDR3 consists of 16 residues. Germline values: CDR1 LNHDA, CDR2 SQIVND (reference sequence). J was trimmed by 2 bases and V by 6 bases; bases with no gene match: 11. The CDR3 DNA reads TGTGCCAGTAGCACCTCTCTAGCGGACAACACAGATACGCAGTATTTT. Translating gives CASSTSLADNTDTQYF.